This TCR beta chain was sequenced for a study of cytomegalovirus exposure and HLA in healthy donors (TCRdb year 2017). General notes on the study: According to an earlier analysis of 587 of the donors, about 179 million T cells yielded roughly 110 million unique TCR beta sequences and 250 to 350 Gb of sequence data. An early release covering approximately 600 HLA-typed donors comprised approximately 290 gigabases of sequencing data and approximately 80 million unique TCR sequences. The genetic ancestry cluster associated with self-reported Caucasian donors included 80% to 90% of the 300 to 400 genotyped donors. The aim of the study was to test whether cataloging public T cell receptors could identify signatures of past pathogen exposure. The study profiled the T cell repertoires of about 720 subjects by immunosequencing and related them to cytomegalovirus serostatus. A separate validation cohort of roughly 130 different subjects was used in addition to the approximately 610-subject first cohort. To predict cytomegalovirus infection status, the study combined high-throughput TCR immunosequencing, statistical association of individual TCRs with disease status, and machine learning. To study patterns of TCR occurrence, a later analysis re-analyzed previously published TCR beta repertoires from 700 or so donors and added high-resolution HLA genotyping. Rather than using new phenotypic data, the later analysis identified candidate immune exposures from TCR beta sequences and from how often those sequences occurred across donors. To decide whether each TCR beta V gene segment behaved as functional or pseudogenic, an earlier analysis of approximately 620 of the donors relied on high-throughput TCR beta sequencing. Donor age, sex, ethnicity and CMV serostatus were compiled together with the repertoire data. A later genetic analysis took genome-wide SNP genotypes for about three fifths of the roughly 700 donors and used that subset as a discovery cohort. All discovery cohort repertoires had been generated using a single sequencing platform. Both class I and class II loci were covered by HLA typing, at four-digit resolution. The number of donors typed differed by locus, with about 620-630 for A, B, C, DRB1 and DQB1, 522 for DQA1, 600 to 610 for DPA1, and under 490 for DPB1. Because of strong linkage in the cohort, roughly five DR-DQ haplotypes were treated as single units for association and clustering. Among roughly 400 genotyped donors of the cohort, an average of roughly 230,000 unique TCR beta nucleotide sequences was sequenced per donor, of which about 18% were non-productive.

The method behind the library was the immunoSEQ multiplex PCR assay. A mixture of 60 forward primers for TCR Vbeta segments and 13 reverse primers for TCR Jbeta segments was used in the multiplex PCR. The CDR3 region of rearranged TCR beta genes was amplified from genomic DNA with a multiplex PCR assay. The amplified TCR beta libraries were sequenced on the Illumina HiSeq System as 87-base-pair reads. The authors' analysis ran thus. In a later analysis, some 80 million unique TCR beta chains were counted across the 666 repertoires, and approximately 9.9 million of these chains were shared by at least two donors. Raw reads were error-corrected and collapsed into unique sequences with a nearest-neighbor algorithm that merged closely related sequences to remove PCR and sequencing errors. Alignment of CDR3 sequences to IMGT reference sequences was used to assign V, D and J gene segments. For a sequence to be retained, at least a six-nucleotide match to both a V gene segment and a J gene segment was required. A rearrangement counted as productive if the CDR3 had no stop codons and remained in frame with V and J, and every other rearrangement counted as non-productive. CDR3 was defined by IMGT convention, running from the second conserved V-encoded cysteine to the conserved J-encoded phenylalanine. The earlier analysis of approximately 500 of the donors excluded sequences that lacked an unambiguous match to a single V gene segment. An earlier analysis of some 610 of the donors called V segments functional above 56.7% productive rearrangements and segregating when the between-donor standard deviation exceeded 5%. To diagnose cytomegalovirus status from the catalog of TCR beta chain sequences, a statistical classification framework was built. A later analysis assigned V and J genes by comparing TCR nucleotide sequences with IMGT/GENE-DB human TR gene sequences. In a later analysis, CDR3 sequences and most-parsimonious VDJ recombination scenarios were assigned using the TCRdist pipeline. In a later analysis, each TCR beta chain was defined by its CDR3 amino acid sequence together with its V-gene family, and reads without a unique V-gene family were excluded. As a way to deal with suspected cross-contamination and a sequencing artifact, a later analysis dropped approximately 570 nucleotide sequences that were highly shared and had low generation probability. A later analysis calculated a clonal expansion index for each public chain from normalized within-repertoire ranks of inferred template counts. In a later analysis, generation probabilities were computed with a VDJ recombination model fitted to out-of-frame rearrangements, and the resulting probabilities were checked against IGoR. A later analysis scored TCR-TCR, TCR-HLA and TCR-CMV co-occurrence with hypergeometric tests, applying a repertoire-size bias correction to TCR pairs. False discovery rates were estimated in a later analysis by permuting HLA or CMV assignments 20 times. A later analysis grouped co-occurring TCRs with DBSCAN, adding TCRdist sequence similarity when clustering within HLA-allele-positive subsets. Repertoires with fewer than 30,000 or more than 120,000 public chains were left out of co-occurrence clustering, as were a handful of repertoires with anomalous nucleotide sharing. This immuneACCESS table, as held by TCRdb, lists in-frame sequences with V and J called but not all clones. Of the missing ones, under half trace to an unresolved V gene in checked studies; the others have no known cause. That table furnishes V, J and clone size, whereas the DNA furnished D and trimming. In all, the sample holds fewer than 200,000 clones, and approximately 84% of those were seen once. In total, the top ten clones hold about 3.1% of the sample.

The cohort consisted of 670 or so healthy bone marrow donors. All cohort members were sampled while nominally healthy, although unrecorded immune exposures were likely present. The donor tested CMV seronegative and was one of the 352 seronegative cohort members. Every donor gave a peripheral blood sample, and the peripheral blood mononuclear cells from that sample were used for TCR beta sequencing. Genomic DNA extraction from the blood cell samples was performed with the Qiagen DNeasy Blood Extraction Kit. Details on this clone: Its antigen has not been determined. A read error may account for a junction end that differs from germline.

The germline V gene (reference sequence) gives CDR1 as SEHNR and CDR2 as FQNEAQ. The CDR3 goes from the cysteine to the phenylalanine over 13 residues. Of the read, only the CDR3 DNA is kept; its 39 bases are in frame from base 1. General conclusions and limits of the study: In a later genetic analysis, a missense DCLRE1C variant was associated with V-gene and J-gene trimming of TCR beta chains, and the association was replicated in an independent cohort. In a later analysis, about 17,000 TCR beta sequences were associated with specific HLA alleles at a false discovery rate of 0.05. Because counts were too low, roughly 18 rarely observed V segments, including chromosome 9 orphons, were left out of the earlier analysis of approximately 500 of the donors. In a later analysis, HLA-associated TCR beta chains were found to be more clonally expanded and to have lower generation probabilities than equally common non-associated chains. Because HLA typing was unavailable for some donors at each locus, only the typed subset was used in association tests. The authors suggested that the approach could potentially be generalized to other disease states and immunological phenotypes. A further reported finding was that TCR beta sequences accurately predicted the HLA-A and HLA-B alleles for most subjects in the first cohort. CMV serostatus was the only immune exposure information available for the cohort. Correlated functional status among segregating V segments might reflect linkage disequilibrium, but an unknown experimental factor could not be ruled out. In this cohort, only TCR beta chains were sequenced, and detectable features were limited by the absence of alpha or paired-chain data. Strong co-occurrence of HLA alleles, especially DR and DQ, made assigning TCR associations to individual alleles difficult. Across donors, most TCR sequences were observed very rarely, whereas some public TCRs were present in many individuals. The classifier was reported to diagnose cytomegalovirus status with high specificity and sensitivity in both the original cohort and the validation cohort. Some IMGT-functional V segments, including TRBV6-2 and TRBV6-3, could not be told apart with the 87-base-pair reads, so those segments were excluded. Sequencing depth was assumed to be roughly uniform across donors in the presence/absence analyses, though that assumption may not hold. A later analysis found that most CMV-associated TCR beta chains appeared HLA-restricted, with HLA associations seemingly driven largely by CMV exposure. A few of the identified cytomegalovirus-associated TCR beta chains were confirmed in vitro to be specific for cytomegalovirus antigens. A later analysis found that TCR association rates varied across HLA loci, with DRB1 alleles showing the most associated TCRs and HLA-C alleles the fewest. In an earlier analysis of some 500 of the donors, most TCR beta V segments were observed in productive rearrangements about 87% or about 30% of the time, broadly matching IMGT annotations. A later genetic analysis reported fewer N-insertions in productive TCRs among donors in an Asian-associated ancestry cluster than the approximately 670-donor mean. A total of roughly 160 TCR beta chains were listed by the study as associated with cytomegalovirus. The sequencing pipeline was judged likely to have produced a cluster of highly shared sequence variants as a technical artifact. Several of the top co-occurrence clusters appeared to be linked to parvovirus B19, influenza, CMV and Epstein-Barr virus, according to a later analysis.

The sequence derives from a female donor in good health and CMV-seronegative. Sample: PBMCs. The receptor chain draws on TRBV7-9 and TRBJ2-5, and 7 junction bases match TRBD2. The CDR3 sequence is CSSSLEGGETQYF. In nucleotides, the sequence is TGTTCCAGCAGCTTAGAGGGAGGGGAGACCCAGTACTTC.